This T cell receptor beta chain was sequenced in a study of blood T cell repertoires in COVID-19. Repertoires were generated with immunoSEQ multiplex PCR, while TCRdb's copy carries only in-frame clones and drops some. The table has approximately 150,000 clones, around 80% seen once. Germline V gene lookup returns CDR1 SEHNR and CDR2 FQNEAQ (reference sequence). This CDR3 contains 15 residues. With 4 bases clipped from V and 7 bases from J, the junction kept 9 bases outside the gene matches. The sequence was collected from a human donor with acute or convalescent COVID-19. The donor label of this sample is uncertain. Sequencing was done on a sample of peripheral blood. V usage is TRBV7-9 and J usage is TRBJ2-7; the match to TRBD2 covers 11 bases. CDR3 residues: CASSYVSGGAEEQYF. The CDR3 DNA follows: TGTGCCAGCAGCTATGTTAGCGGGGGGGCCGAAGAGCAGTACTTC.